These 17 T cell receptor beta chains originate from one sample sequenced in a study of shared clonotypes between healthy human individuals. Produced via immunoSEQ multiplex PCR; TCRdb's table is partial and in-frame only. Among approximately 640,000 clones, around 91% were seen once, and the ten largest hold about a third. The sample taken for sequencing was memory CD8+ T cells from PBMCs. The subset is: CD45RO+ cells pooled with CCR7-negative TemRA cells. Receptor source: a man between 18 and 29 years old in good health. Some clones in this sample may be carry-over from other donors' samples.

V usage is TRBV6-5 and J usage is TRBJ2-1, with D possibly matching TRBD2 (6 bases). With 7 bases removed from V and 7 bases from J, the gap between germline ends came to 20 bases. Germline values: CDR1 MNHEY, CDR2 SVGAGI. The CDR3 covers 15 residues. As DNA, the CDR3 is TGTGCCAGCACCCAACTGGGCGGGGTGAGGAATGAGCAGTTCTTC. It is translated as CASTQLGGVRNEQFF.

The V and J genes are TRBV7-2 and TRBJ2-2, with TRBD2 identical over 16 bases. The CDR3 spans 16 residues. Germline values: CDR1 SGHTA, CDR2 FQGNSA. With 6 bases clipped from V and 5 bases from J, the junction kept 3 bases outside the gene matches. The CDR3 here is CASSWGLAGGTGELFF. DNA for the CDR3: TGTGCCAGCAGTTGGGGACTAGCGGGAGGGACCGGGGAGCTGTTTTTT.

V gene TRBV7-7 combines with J gene TRBJ2-6; D is unresolved. CDR1 and CDR2 (germline): SSHAT, FNYEAQ (reference sequence). CDR3 size: 18 residues. Trimming stripped 5 bases from V and 5 bases from J, with 22 bases between. Here the CDR3 DNA reads TGTGCCAGCAGCACCAGGAGTATGCCACAAAGTCGGGCCAACGTCCTGACTTTC. It is translated as CASSTRSMPQSRANVLTF. The full variable domain, with the rest looked up from reference TRBV7-7 and TRBJ2-6, is GAGVSQSPRYKVTKRGQDVTLRCDPISSHATLYWYQQALGQGPEFLTYFNYEAQPDKSGLPSDRFSAERPEGSISTLTIQRTEQRDSAMYRCASSTRSMPQSRANVLTFGAGSRLTVL.

This chain links TRBV5-1 with TRBJ2-7; D may match TRBD1 or TRBD2 (5 bases each). V was cut by 3 bases and J by 6 bases, with 10 bases left in between. From germline, CDR1 is SGHRS and CDR2 YFSETQ. The CDR3 sequence is 12 residues long. CDR3 sequence reads: CASSSGRGEQYF. The CDR3 nucleotides read TGCGCCAGCAGCTCGGGACGGGGCGAGCAGTACTTC.

This clone was detected only a few times. The CDR3 nucleotides read TGCGCCAGCAGGACTATGGGGGCTAAAAATGGCTACACCTTC. Translating it yields CASRTMGAKNGYTF. J is TRBJ1-2 and V is TRBV4-1; D perhaps matches TRBD1 (6 bases). The CDR3 covers 14 residues. CDR1 is MGHRA, CDR2 YSYEKL, per germline. V lost 6 bases to trimming and J lost 6 bases, with 17 bases between them.

The rearrangement links TRBV13 to TRBJ2-7; a possible D gene is TRBD2 (5 bases). CDR1 PRHDT and CDR2 FYEKMQ come from the germline V gene (reference sequence). The V gene lost 3 bases and the J gene lost 2 bases, with 11 bases spanning the gap. CDR3 length equals 14 residues. In nucleotides, the CDR3 is TGTGCCAGCAGCTTTTCTAGCAGGACCTACGAGCAGTACTTC. Amino acids: CASSFSSRTYEQYF.

V is TRBV2 and J is TRBJ1-5; D may be TRBD1 (6 bases). V shed 8 bases and J shed 1 base, with 12 bases lying between them. The CDR3 contains 14 residues. CDR1 and CDR2 from the germline V gene are SNHLY and FYNNEI. DNA of the CDR3: TGTGCCAGCCGGACAGCCTTAAGCAATCAGCCCCAGCATTTT. It is translated as CASRTALSNQPQHF.

This sequence joins TRBV7-3 and TRBJ2-3; D may be TRBD2 (5 bases). This CDR3 contains 17 residues. Germline-derived CDR1 and CDR2 are SGHTA and FQGTGA. V shed 1 base and J shed 4 bases, with 18 bases lying between them. DNA for the CDR3: TGTGCCAGCAGCTTAAATGTCGGGGTTATCCTACCAGATACGCAGTATTTT. As protein: CASSLNVGVILPDTQYF.

This chain uses TRBV6-5 with TRBJ2-7; the match to TRBD1 covers 9 bases. V lost 6 bases, J lost 5 bases, and 8 bases stayed unmatched. In germline, CDR1 is MNHEY, CDR2 SVGAGI. The CDR3 consists of 14 residues. DNA of the CDR3: TGTGCCAGCAGGACTGACAGGGGGTCCAACGAGCAGTACTTC. Translation gives CASRTDRGSNEQYF.

This clone was recorded once. V and J are TRBV5-8 and TRBJ1-2, with D unresolved. Trimming shortened V by 0 bases and J by 8 bases, and 8 bases separated the two germline ends. Per the germline V gene, CDR1 is SGHTS and CDR2 is YDEGEE. The CDR3 spans 12 residues. The CDR3, as DNA: TGTGCCAGCAGCTTGGGGTCCATCGGCTACACCTTC. Translation: CASSLGSIGYTF.

The J gene is TRBJ2-5, the V gene TRBV7-2, with 12 bases identical to TRBD2. The V gene end was trimmed by 1 base and the J gene end by 3 bases; junction bases not matched to a gene: 12. Germline V gives CDR1 SGHTA, CDR2 FQGNSA. CDR3 size: 19 residues. CDR3 sequence reads: CASSLVLRPSGRAKETQYF. The DNA of the CDR3 is TGTGCCAGCAGCTTAGTACTCCGTCCTAGCGGGAGGGCCAAAGAGACCCAGTACTTC.

The chain has TRBV9 and TRBJ1-1; D not certain. Trimming left V 4 bases short and J 0 bases short, with 7 bases between. The germline V gene encodes CDR1 SGDLS and CDR2 YYNGEE. The CDR3 consists of 13 residues. CDR3 in amino acids: CASSSIMNTEAFF. CDR3 bases: TGTGCCAGCAGCTCAATTATGAACACTGAAGCTTTCTTT.

The rearrangement links TRBV30 to TRBJ2-4; TRBD2 matches at 10 bases. Germline V gene data show CDR1 as GTSNPN and CDR2 as SVGIG (reference sequence). This CDR3 is built from 18 residues. J lost 0 bases, V lost 3 bases, and 11 bases had no gene match. CDR3 in DNA: TGTGCCTGGAGCGAAAAAATTAGCGGGAGGCTAGCCAAAAACATTCAGTACTTC. It codes for CAWSEKISGRLAKNIQYF.

V is TRBV2 and J is TRBJ1-5; TRBD1 might be the D (6 bases). The CDR3 loop spans 12 amino acids. V lost 8 bases, J lost 9 bases, and 14 bases lay in between. Germline V gene lookup returns CDR1 SNHLY and CDR2 FYNNEI. In nucleotides, the CDR3 is TGTGCCAGCGGACAGTCCGGTTGGCCCCAGCATTTT. Encoded protein: CASGQSGWPQHF.

This clone was seen more than once but under ten times. Other nucleotide sequences from this sample produce the same CDR3. The rearrangement uses TRBV25-1 and TRBJ2-1; TRBD2 agrees at 10 bases. The V segment lost 6 bases and the J segment 7 bases; nucleotides outside the gene matches: 6. Germline V gives CDR1 MGHDK, CDR2 SYGVNS. The CDR3 is 14 amino acids. The CDR3 loop is CASSLAGAWNEQFF. CDR3 nucleotide sequence: TGTGCCAGCAGCCTAGCGGGAGCGTGGAATGAGCAGTTCTTC. Full variable domain (remainder filled in from reference TRBV25-1 and TRBJ2-1): EADIYQTPRYLVIGTGKKITLECSQTMGHDKMYWYQQDPGMELHLIHYSYGVNSTEKGDLSSESTVSRIRTEHFPLTLESARPSHTSQYLCASSLAGAWNEQFFGPGTRLTVL.

This chain links TRBV9 with TRBJ1-2, with D perhaps matching TRBD1 (6 bases). CDR3 size: 15 residues. The V gene lost 2 bases and the J gene lost 3 bases, with 14 bases spanning the gap. Germline V CDR1 and CDR2: SGDLS, YYNGEE. The CDR3 loop is CASSVEQGKDYGYTF. The CDR3 nucleotides read TGTGCCAGCAGCGTTGAGCAGGGGAAGGACTATGGCTACACCTTC.

The CDR3 DNA follows: TGTGCCAGCAGCTTGGGACAGGCCCAAAACATTCAGTACTTC. Translation gives CASSLGQAQNIQYF. The J gene is TRBJ2-4, the V gene TRBV5-6, with D possibly matching TRBD1 (6 bases). Germline lookup yields CDR1 SGHDT and CDR2 YYEEEE. Trimming took 0 bases from V and 5 from J, leaving 9 bases between them. The CDR3 is made up of 14 amino acids.